The 27 T cell receptor beta chains listed next were all sequenced from one sample in a study of blood T cells in healthy people across ages. Sample-barcoded 5' priming and a J-beta primer mix drove a second PCR of roughly 6 to 12 cycles. MiXCR was run by TCRdb on the 5' RACE reads, yielding one entry per CDR3 protein. The table lists around 780,000 distinct CDR3 sequences, roughly 25% of them singletons. This same sample was also taken into another study, of T cells of mothers and their children.

Sequencing was carried out using blood. The receptors stem from a boy younger than 18 in good health.

This clonotype was detected a few times. The J gene is TRBJ2-7, the V gene TRBV7-8, with D possibly TRBD1 on 6 matching bases. Germline values: CDR1 SGHVS, CDR2 FQNEAQ. The CDR3 has 15 residues. V was trimmed by 2 bases and J by 7 bases, leaving 18 bases between them. The CDR3 region is CASSLKETGRREQYF. The CDR3 DNA follows: TGTGCCAGCAGCTTAAAGGAAACAGGGAGACGTGAGCAGTACTTC.

V and J are TRBV6-1 and TRBJ2-5; D might be TRBD1 or TRBD2, each matching 7 bases. Trimming took off 4 bases at V and 5 bases at J, with 17 bases between the two ends. Germline CDR1 reads MNHNS; CDR2 reads SASEGT. This CDR3 spans 15 amino acids. CDR3 DNA sequence: TGTGCCAGCAGTGGGGGAGGGGGCTTTCTGGAGACCCAGTACTTC. Translated, it gives CASSGGGGFLETQYF.

The chain recombines TRBV25-1 with TRBJ2-2; TRBD2 might be the D (5 bases). The CDR3 runs 13 residues. Trimming took 7 bases from V and 4 from J, leaving 10 bases between them. Germline values: CDR1 MGHDK, CDR2 SYGVNS. The DNA of the CDR3 is TGTGCCAGCAACGTAGGGAGCACCGGGGAGCTGTTTTTT. Protein sequence: CASNVGSTGELFF.

The V call is TRBV4-1, the J call TRBJ1-2; no definite D call. This CDR3 region has 15 residues. The germline V gene encodes CDR1 MGHRA and CDR2 YSYEKL. Trimming pared 2 bases from V and 4 bases from J, leaving 14 bases between. The CDR3 sequence is CASSQSETSLYGYTF. The CDR3 DNA reads as TGCGCCAGCAGCCAATCAGAGACCTCTCTCTATGGCTACACCTTC.

This clonotype was detected only a few times. The chain joins TRBV10-3 to TRBJ2-5, with TRBD1 matching over 7 bases. Germline loops: CDR1 ENHRY, CDR2 SYGVKD. V trimming: 4 bases; J trimming: 4 bases; junction bases outside the gene matches: 6. The CDR3 is 14 residues long. Written as DNA, the CDR3 is TGTGCCATCAGTGGCGTCAGGGGGAGAGAGACCCAGTACTTC. It yields the protein CAISGVRGRETQYF.

This clonotype was counted only a few times. The J gene is TRBJ2-1, the V gene TRBV2, with D possibly TRBD2 on 5 matching bases. CDR1 SNHLY and CDR2 FYNNEI come from the germline V gene. This CDR3 comprises 16 residues. The ends were cut back, 7 bases at V and 5 bases at J, with 21 bases in the middle. The CDR3 coding sequence is TGTGCCAGCAATCCCCTAGAGCGGTATTCCCACAATGAGCAGTTCTTC. Translated, it gives CASNPLERYSHNEQFF.

This clonotype was seen more than once but under ten times. The rearrangement uses TRBV28 and TRBJ2-7, with D tentatively TRBD1 (6 bases). Between the trimmed V and J ends, which lost 4 bases and 4 bases, there was a span of 20 bases. Per the germline V gene, CDR1 is MDHEN and CDR2 is SYDVKM. The CDR3 contains 16 residues. CDR3 sequence (DNA): TGTGCCAGCAGTTCCTTCGGACAGCAGGCTTGGTACGAGCAGTACTTC. Protein product: CASSSFGQQAWYEQYF.

This clonotype was seen only a few times. The chain couples TRBV12-3 or TRBV12-4 to TRBJ2-7; D gene unclear. Trimming cost V 6 bases and J 5 bases, with 11 bases left between them. The CDR3 consists of 12 residues. The CDR3 region has the DNA TGTGCCAGCAGCGTGAAGCCCGACGAGCAGTACTTC. The encoded protein is CASSVKPDEQYF.

V is TRBV20-1 and J is TRBJ2-5; possible D gene TRBD2, 5 bases. Trimming took off 2 bases at V and 2 bases at J, with 15 bases between the two ends. Germline loops: CDR1 DFQATT, CDR2 SNEGSKA (reference sequence). The CDR3 has 15 amino acids. CDR3: CSARRSLAIQETQYF. DNA for the CDR3: TGCAGTGCTAGACGGAGCCTAGCAATACAAGAGACCCAGTACTTC.

This clonotype was seen once. The chain links TRBV11-1 to TRBJ2-2, with 13 bases lining up with TRBD2. Trimming took 1 base from V and 2 from J; bases not matched to a gene: 13. This CDR3 region has 21 residues. Germline V gives CDR1 SGHAT, CDR2 FQDESV (reference sequence). The DNA for the CDR3 is TGTGCCAGCAGCTTAGGCCTCGCTCGGACTAGCGGGGGACGAAACACCGGGGAGCTGTTTTTT. It yields the protein CASSLGLARTSGGRNTGELFF.

The V and J genes are TRBV12-3 or TRBV12-4 and TRBJ1-1; 7 nucleotides align to TRBD1. J lost 11 bases, V lost 5 bases, and 11 bases had no gene match. This CDR3 contains 13 residues. CDR3 nucleotide sequence: TGTGCCAGCAGTAGGACAGGACCACAGTCGGCTTTCTTT. Translating gives CASSRTGPQSAFF.

This chain uses TRBV5-4 with TRBJ1-3; D ambiguous. This CDR3 region has 14 residues. With 1 base removed from V and 1 base from J, the gap between germline ends came to 6 bases. From germline, CDR1 is SGHNT and CDR2 YYREEE (reference sequence). CDR3 amino acids: CASSLMGSGNTIYF. The DNA of the CDR3 is TGTGCCAGCAGCTTGATGGGTTCTGGAAACACCATATATTTT.

The chain joins TRBV7-9 to TRBJ2-1; D perhaps matches TRBD2 (6 bases). There are 16 residues in the CDR3. V was pared by 5 bases and J by 8 bases, with 22 bases between. CDR1 SEHNR and CDR2 FQNEAQ come from the germline V gene (reference sequence). Here the CDR3 DNA reads TGTGCCAGCAGCCCGTTACCGGGAGCATCTCTGGATGAGCAGTTCTTC. It yields the protein CASSPLPGASLDEQFF.

This clonotype showed up just a few times. The chain recombines TRBV20-1 with TRBJ1-5; the D gene is possibly TRBD1 (6 bases). Trimming left V 1 base short and J 6 bases short, with 10 bases between. The CDR3 is 13 amino acids. Germline V CDR1 and CDR2: DFQATT, SNEGSKA (reference sequence). Written as DNA, the CDR3 is TGCAGTGCTAGAGGACAGGAGGCTCAGCCCCAGCATTTT. Its translation is CSARGQEAQPQHF.

The sample holds a few counts of this clonotype. This chain links TRBV2 with TRBJ1-4, with D possibly being TRBD1 (5 bases). V was trimmed by 6 bases and J by 7 bases, leaving 24 bases between them. Germline V gene data show CDR1 as SNHLY and CDR2 as FYNNEI. The CDR3 has 17 amino acids. The CDR3 sequence is CASRLGGEGRSGEKLFF. The CDR3 nucleotides are TGTGCCAGCAGGCTTGGAGGGGAGGGCAGGTCTGGTGAAAAACTGTTTTTT.

This rearrangement joins TRBV5-1 to TRBJ2-3; D is tentatively TRBD1 or TRBD2 (5 bases each). The V and J ends lost 3 bases and 2 bases respectively, with 16 bases between them. The CDR3 has 16 amino acids. Germline V gene sequence: CDR1 SGHRS, CDR2 YFSETQ. CDR3 nucleotides: TGCGCCAGCAGCTCAGGAGCAGGGACGACCACAGATACGCAGTATTTT. Translating it yields CASSSGAGTTTDTQYF.

This clonotype was found a few times. The chain is built from TRBV7-9 and TRBJ2-7; 9 bases are a match to TRBD1. Trimming at V came to 2 bases and at J to 5 bases, leaving 13 bases not matched to a gene. The CDR3 has 17 amino acids. Germline V CDR1 and CDR2: SEHNR, FQNEAQ (reference sequence). The CDR3 reads CASSLRGLRDRAHEQYF. The CDR3 region has the DNA TGTGCCAGCAGCTTAAGAGGGCTCAGGGACAGGGCCCACGAGCAGTACTTC.

This clonotype was detected only a few times. V is TRBV29-1 and J is TRBJ2-2; 8 bases map to TRBD2. CDR1 is SQVTM and CDR2 is ANQGSEA in the germline V gene. V gave up 6 bases and J gave up 5 bases; unmatched junction bases: 14. The CDR3 loop spans 16 amino acids. This CDR3 reads CSVRGGPGGRTGELFF. In nucleotides, the CDR3 is TGCAGCGTCCGCGGAGGACCAGGCGGGAGGACCGGGGAGCTGTTTTTT.

The V gene is TRBV29-1, the J gene TRBJ2-5, with 12 nucleotides matching TRBD1. V shed 8 bases, J shed 4 bases, and the junction held 8 bases outside the gene matches. Germline V gives CDR1 SQVTM, CDR2 ANQGSEA. This CDR3 comprises 14 residues. CDR3 sequence (DNA): TGCAGCTATGCCGGGACAGGGGGCCCAGAGACCCAGTACTTC. It encodes CSYAGTGGPETQYF.

This rearrangement joins TRBV28 to TRBJ1-3, with D possibly being TRBD1 (5 bases). Per the germline V gene, CDR1 is MDHEN and CDR2 is SYDVKM. The V end lost 1 base, the J end lost 6 bases, and 7 bases lay between the germline ends. CDR3 length: 13 amino acids. The CDR3 DNA reads TGTGCCAGCAGTTTATCAGGGCTAAACACCATATATTTT. This gives the protein CASSLSGLNTIYF.

V is TRBV6-1 and J is TRBJ1-1; D is unresolved. The CDR3 is 13 amino acids. V was pared by 7 bases and J by 5 bases, with 14 bases between. CDR1 and CDR2 from the germline V gene are MNHNS and SASEGT. CDR3 in DNA: TGTGCCAGCAAGCAGAAGGAGCGAACTGAAGCTTTCTTT. This encodes CASKQKERTEAFF.

This clonotype was observed a few times. The J gene is TRBJ1-3, the V gene TRBV7-7; possibly TRBD1 for D (5 bases). CDR1 SSHAT and CDR2 FNYEAQ come from the germline V gene (reference sequence). The V end was cut by 5 bases, the J end by 3 bases, with 8 bases between. This CDR3 has 13 amino acids. The CDR3 reads CASSRGVGNTIYF. CDR3 nucleotides: TGTGCCAGCAGCCGAGGGGTTGGAAACACCATATATTTT.

The genes are TRBV4-1 and TRBJ2-5, with D perhaps given as TRBD1 or TRBD2 (5 bases each). CDR3 length: 16 residues. Trimming stripped 1 base from V and 2 bases from J, with 14 bases between. The germline V gene has CDR1 MGHRA and CDR2 YSYEKL. The DNA for the CDR3 is TGCGCCAGCAGCCAAGGACCGGGACCAACTCAAGAGACCCAGTACTTC. It encodes CASSQGPGPTQETQYF.

This clonotype occurred a few times. J is TRBJ2-5 and V is TRBV12-3 or TRBV12-4; D remains ambiguous. This CDR3 region has 14 residues. V lost 3 bases to trimming and J lost 2 bases, with 10 bases between them. The CDR3 DNA reads TGTGCCAGCAGTTTGATGTTCCCGCAAGAGACCCAGTACTTC. Its protein product is CASSLMFPQETQYF.

This clonotype was seen a few times. The rearrangement links TRBV4-1 to TRBJ1-2, with TRBD1 matching 7 bases. V gave up 0 bases and J gave up 3 bases; unmatched junction bases: 4. This CDR3 has 15 residues. The V gene's germline CDR1 is MGHRA and CDR2 YSYEKL. CDR3 sequence: CASSQETGWDYGYTF. Here the CDR3 DNA reads TGCGCCAGCAGCCAAGAGACAGGGTGGGACTATGGCTACACCTTC.

This rearrangement joins TRBV19 to TRBJ2-2; D assignment may be TRBD1 or TRBD2 (6 bases each). The CDR3 runs to 15 residues. Trimming removed 0 bases at V and 4 bases at J, with 9 bases between. Germline V gene sequence: CDR1 LNHDA, CDR2 SQIVND (reference sequence). Written as DNA, the CDR3 is TGTGCCAGTAGTATAGATCGGGGGCCCACCGGGGAGCTGTTTTTT. Protein sequence: CASSIDRGPTGELFF.

There are many counts of this clonotype. The chain has TRBV11-2 and TRBJ1-1, with unresolved D. The CDR3 sequence is 14 residues long. Looked up from germline, CDR1 is SGHAT and CDR2 is FQNNGV. V was trimmed by 2 bases and J by 2 bases, leaving 9 bases between them. CDR3 in DNA: TGTGCCAGCAGCTTAATGAGGAGAAACACTGAAGCTTTCTTT. This gives the protein CASSLMRRNTEAFF.